This T cell receptor beta chain was identified in a study of control samples from healthy donors and cancer patients. Trimming removed 7 bases at V and 2 bases at J, with 12 bases between. This CDR3 contains 13 residues. CDR1 and CDR2 (germline): LNHDA, SQIVND (reference sequence). The protocol was immunoSEQ multiplex PCR, while the TCRdb copy is restricted to in-frame clones and leaves out a portion. The table includes 100,000 to 120,000 clones, roughly 90% detected once. This chain uses TRBV19 with TRBJ2-7; D unclear. Specimen: PBMCs. The source is a woman in her sixties or seventies with lung cancer. The CDR3 region has the DNA TGTGCCAGTACGTCGGTAGGGACCTACGAGCAGTACTTC. Residues: CASTSVGTYEQYF.